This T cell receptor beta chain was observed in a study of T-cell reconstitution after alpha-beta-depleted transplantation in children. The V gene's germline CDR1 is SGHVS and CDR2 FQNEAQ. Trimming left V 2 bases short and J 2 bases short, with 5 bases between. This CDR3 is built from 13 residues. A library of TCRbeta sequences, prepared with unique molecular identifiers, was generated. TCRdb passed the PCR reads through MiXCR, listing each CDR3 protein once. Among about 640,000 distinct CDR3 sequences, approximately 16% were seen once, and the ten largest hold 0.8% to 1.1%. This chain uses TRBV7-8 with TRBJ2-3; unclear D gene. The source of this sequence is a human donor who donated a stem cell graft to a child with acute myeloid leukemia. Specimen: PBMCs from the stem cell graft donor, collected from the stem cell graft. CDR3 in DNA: TGTGCCAGCAGCTTACACTCCACAGATACGCAGTATTTT. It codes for CASSLHSTDTQYF. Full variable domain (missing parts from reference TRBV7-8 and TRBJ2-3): GAGVSQSPRYKVAKRGQDVALRCDPISGHVSLFWYQQALGQGPEFLTYFQNEAQLDKSGLPSDRFFAERPEGSVSTLKIQRTQQEDSAVYLCASSLHSTDTQYFGPGTRLTVL.